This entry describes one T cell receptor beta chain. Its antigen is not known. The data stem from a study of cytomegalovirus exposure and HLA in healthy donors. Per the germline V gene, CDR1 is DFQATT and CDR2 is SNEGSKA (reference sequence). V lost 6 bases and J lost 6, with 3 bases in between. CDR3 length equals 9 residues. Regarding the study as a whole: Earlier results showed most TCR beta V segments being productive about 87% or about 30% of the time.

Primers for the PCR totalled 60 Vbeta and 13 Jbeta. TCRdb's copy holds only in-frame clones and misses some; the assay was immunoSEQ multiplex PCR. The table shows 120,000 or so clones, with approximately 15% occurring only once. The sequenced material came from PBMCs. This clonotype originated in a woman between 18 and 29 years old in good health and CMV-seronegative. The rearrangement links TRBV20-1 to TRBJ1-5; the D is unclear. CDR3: CSAGQPQHF. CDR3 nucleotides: TGCAGTGCCGGTCAGCCCCAGCATTTT.